This T cell receptor (beta chain) was captured in a study of human CD8 memory T cell subsets. This CDR3 region has 14 residues. The V gene's germline CDR1 is SEHNR and CDR2 FQNEAQ (reference sequence). The authors made TCR beta libraries using UMI-labeled 5' RACE. From the 5' RACE reads, TCRdb lists one entry per CDR3 protein and no DNA. The table for this sample gives about 4,300 distinct CDR3 sequences. Sequenced input: CD8+ T cells from PBMCs. The clonotype was recovered from a human donor in good health. The chain employs TRBV7-9 and TRBJ1-2; TCRdb's assignment of TRBD1 cannot be checked, as there is no DNA. CDR3 protein: CASSQPGTDYGYTF. Supplemented by reference TRBV7-9 and TRBJ1-2, the full variable domain reads DTGVSQNPRHKITKRGQNVTFRCDPISEHNRLYWYRQTLGQGPEFLTYFQNEAQLEKSRLLSDRFSAERPKGSFSTLEIQRTEQGDSAMYLCASSQPGTDYGYTFGSGTRLTVV.